This T cell receptor (beta chain) was sequenced during a study of CD8+CD57+ T cells in acquired aplastic anemia. Looking at the study overall: Sorted CD4+ and CD8+ cell DNA averaged around 3.5 ug.

The TCR beta profiling, which covered VDJ combination and CDR3 sequence, was carried out using genomic DNA as the template. In TCRdb, the reads were re-called with MiXCR into one record per CDR3 protein. In the table there are roughly 150,000 distinct CDR3 sequences, 40% to 55% of which are singletons. For sequencing, patients were chosen who had shown expansion of CD8+CD57+ cells by flow cytometry. Sampling of blood occurred while the patients had still received no therapy. The study's findings and limits: Common to patients and controls were around 30 CD8+ CDR3 sequences. Patients versus controls showed no significant CD8+ Simpson's diversity difference.

Worth noting for this clonotype: The antigen remains unidentified.

The V gene's germline CDR1 is DFQATT and CDR2 SNEGSKA (reference sequence). Trimming pared 5 bases from V and 0 bases from J, leaving 7 bases between. This CDR3 spans 13 amino acids. Input material: sorted CD4+, CD8+, or CD8+CD57+ T cells (not recorded which) from PBMCs. This TCR was recovered from a human donor with aplastic anemia. The chain uses TRBV20-1 and TRBJ1-4; no firm D call. CDR3 in amino acids: CSARPATNEKLFF. CDR3 nucleotides: TGCAGTGCTCGACCAGCAACTAATGAAAAACTGTTTTTT.